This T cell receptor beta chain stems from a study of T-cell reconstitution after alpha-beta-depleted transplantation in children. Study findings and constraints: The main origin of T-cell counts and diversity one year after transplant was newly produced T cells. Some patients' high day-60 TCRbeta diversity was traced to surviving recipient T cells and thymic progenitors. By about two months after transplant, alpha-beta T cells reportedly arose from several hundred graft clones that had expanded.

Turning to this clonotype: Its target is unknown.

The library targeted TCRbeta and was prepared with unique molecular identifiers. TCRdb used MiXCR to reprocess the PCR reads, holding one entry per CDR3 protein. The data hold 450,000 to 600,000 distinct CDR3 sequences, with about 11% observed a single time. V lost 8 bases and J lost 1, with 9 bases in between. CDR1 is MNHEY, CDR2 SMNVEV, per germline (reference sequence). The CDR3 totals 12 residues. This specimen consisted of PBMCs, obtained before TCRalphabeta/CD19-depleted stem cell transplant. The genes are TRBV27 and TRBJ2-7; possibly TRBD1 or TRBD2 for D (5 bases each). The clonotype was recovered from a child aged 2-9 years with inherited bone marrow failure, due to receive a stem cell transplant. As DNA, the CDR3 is TGTGCCAGCTGGGACGGTTCCTACGAGCAGTACTTC. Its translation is CASWDGSYEQYF.